This record covers a single T cell receptor (beta chain). The antigen is unknown. The V end lost 2 bases, the J end lost 0 bases, and 2 bases lay between the germline ends. The CDR3 length is 11 residues. The germline CDR1 and CDR2 sequences are DFQATT and SNEGSKA (reference sequence). These data originate in a study of CD8 T cells in ankylosing spondylitis. Each TCR beta library was made by quantitative 5'-RACE that incorporated molecular barcodes. TCRdb called the 5' RACE reads again in MiXCR, with one record for every CDR3 protein. The data contain fewer than 500,000 distinct CDR3 sequences, 20% to 30% of them seen just once; the ten biggest clones take up 0.89%. General observations from the study: Earlier reports found some motif variants in synovial fluid and blood in reactive arthritis. Ankylosing spondylitis blood appeared to be characterized by a TCR beta motif of fewer than ten highly homologous variants. Disease-associated clones were CD8+ and fairly uncommon in peripheral blood. Clones linked to disease were reported to show significant enrichment in matched ankylosing spondylitis synovial fluid.

The TCR was taken from a male donor with ankylosing spondylitis. This rearrangement joins TRBV20-1 to TRBJ2-7; D is ambiguous. Sequenced input: blood, either unsorted or a sorted T cell fraction (not recorded which). In DNA form, the CDR3 reads TGCAGTGCTAGATCCTCCTACGAGCAGTACGTC. It translates to CSARSSYEQYV.